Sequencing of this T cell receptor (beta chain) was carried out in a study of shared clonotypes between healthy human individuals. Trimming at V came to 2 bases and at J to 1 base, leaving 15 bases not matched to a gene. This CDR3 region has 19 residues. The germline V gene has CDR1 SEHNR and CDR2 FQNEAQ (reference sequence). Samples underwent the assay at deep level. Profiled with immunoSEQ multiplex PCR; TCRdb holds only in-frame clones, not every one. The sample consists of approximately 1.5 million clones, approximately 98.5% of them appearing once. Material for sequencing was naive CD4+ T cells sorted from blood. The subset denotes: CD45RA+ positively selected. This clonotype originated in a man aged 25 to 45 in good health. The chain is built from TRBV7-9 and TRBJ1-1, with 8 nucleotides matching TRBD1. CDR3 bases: TGTGCCAGCAGCTTAAGGCGACAGGGGATCCCACCCCAGAACACTGAAGCTTTCTTT. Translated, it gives CASSLRRQGIPPQNTEAFF.